A selection of T cell receptor beta chains follows, all from one sample in a study of OX40 agonist ivuxolimab in advanced cancers. TCRdb's copy holds only in-frame clones and misses some; the assay was immunoSEQ multiplex PCR. The top ten hold roughly 0.15% of the sample, which has 95,000 to 150,000 clones, 93% seen once. Sequences were derived from CD4+ or CD8+ T cells sorted from blood, sampled in a trial of the OX40 agonist ivuxolimab. All receptors come from an adult with an advanced solid tumor such as melanoma, head and neck, liver or kidney cancer. The CDR3 runs from the conserved cysteine through the conserved F or W. A D gene is named only where the DNA matches it firmly. Size is omitted from some rows. Given values are once, few, many or a class for expanded clones.

d_gene	abundance	v_gene	j_gene	len	CDR3nt	CDR3aa
-	once	TRBV7-2	TRBJ1-3	14	TGTGCCAGCAGCTTAGCTGGGCCCCTAAACACCATATATTTT	CASSLAGPLNTIYF
-	-	TRBV18	TRBJ1-3	15	TGTGCCAGCTCACCCGCTGGGGGGATTGGAAACACCATATATTTT	CASSPAGGIGNTIYF
-	-	TRBV2	TRBJ1-4	15	TGTGCCAGCCGACGCCAAGGAGGGTATAATGAAAAACTGTTTTTT	CASRRQGGYNEKLFF
TRBD1	-	TRBV6-6	TRBJ2-7	15	TGTGCCAGCAGTCTATTCACACAGGGGGTGGGCGAGCAGTACTTC	CASSLFTQGVGEQYF
-	-	TRBV29-1	TRBJ2-6	14	TGCAGCGCCAGGGAGGAGTCTAGGGTGGACGTCCTGACTTTC	CSAREESRVDVLTF
-	-	TRBV5-8	TRBJ2-1	12	TGTGCCAGCAGACGGACAGACAATGAGCAGTTCTTC	CASRRTDNEQFF
TRBD1	-	TRBV18	TRBJ1-1	14	TGTGCCAGCTCACCCCCTTCGGGACAGCTCTCAGCTTTCTTT	CASSPPSGQLSAFF
TRBD1	-	TRBV6-6	TRBJ2-2	14	TGTGCCACCGGGACAGGGGGCTTTTTCGGGGAGCTGTTTTTT	CATGTGGFFGELFF
-	-	TRBV28	TRBJ1-5	13	TGTGCCAGCAGTTTTTACAGCAATCAGCCCCAGCATTTT	CASSFYSNQPQHF
TRBD1	-	TRBV2	TRBJ2-7	15	TGTGCCAGCAGGTCGGGGGGACAGGGGGCATACGAGCAGTACTTC	CASRSGGQGAYEQYF
TRBD1	-	TRBV19	TRBJ2-7	15	TGTGCCAGTACCCGACTGGGACAGGGTCCCTACGAGCAGTACTTC	CASTRLGQGPYEQYF
-	-	TRBV18	TRBJ2-3	13	TGTGCCAGCTCACCCATCTTGACAGATACGCAGTATTTT	CASSPILTDTQYF
TRBD1	-	TRBV19	TRBJ1-5	15	TGTGCCAGTACTTTCCGGGACAGGGGCCATCAGCCCCAGCATTTT	CASTFRDRGHQPQHF
-	-	TRBV9	TRBJ1-1	15	TGTGCCAGCAGCGTAGTCCCGGAGCGGAACACTGAAGCTTTCTTT	CASSVVPERNTEAFF
-	-	TRBV28	TRBJ1-4	14	TGTGCCAGCAGTGTTCACAGGGATGGTGAAAAACTGTTTTTT	CASSVHRDGEKLFF
TRBD2	once	TRBV9	TRBJ2-7	16	TGTGCCAGCAGCGTAGCGGGAGCGGGAGGGCCCTACGAGCAGTACTTC	CASSVAGAGGPYEQYF
-	-	TRBV7-3	TRBJ2-1	15	TGTGCCAGCAGCTTAATAGCGAGTAGTGTAAATGAGCAGTTCTTC	CASSLIASSVNEQFF
TRBD1	-	TRBV7-8	TRBJ2-2	20	TGTGCCAGCAGCTTAGATTCTAGGACAGGGGCCCAAACGAACACCGGGGAGCTGTTTTTT	CASSLDSRTGAQTNTGELFF
-	-	TRBV10-3	TRBJ2-3	14	TGTGCCATCAGTAATTACCGAGTCGCAGATACGCAGTATTTT	CAISNYRVADTQYF
-	-	TRBV6-5	TRBJ1-6	15	TGTGCCAGCAGTTACGGGGGGCGCGGGAATTCACCCCTCCACTTT	CASSYGGRGNSPLHF
-	-	TRBV7-9	TRBJ2-3	15	TGTGCCAGCAGCTTAGGAGACCTACCGGGAGATACGCAGTATTTT	CASSLGDLPGDTQYF
TRBD2	-	TRBV19	TRBJ2-5	15	TGTGCCAGTAGTCTCCGGACTAGCGGGATGGAGACCCAGTACTTC	CASSLRTSGMETQYF
TRBD2	-	TRBV2	TRBJ2-1	15	TGTGCCAGCAGTGGACAAGGACTAGCCTACAATGAGCAGTTCTTC	CASSGQGLAYNEQFF
-	-	TRBV9	TRBJ2-7	12	TGTGCCGACCACGGGACACCATACGAGCAGTACTTC	CADHGTPYEQYF
TRBD2	-	TRBV5-4	TRBJ2-3	17	TGTGCCAGCAGCTTGGTCAGCGGGGGGGCAGAGACAGATACGCAGTATTTT	CASSLVSGGAETDTQYF
-	-	TRBV28	TRBJ1-2	14	TGTGCCAGCAGTTTCCCGGGACGCTCCTATGGCTACACCTTC	CASSFPGRSYGYTF
-	once	TRBV14	TRBJ2-3	14	TGTGCCAGCAGCCAATATTGGGATGGAGATACGCAGTATTTT	CASSQYWDGDTQYF
-	-	TRBV5-6	TRBJ2-7	14	TGTGCCAGCAGTTTCCAGCCGACATCCTACGAGCAGTACTTC	CASSFQPTSYEQYF
-	-	TRBV5-1	TRBJ1-3	15	TGCGCCAGCAGCTTCGACAGAGCCTCTGGAAACACCATATATTTT	CASSFDRASGNTIYF
-	-	TRBV7-7	TRBJ1-1	14	TGTGCCAGCAGCTTGGAGGAAGTGAACACTGAAGCTTTCTTT	CASSLEEVNTEAFF
-	-	TRBV5-6	TRBJ1-2	16	TGTGCCAGCAGCTTTTTTCAGACAGGATCTGGCTATGGCTACACCTTC	CASSFFQTGSGYGYTF
-	once	TRBV7-9	TRBJ1-2	16	TGTGCCAGCGGACCCCGGACGGCCAGCCAGAACTATGGCTACACCTTC	CASGPRTASQNYGYTF
TRBD2	-	TRBV5-1	TRBJ2-3	17	TGCGCCAGCAGCGCTCCCGGGACTAGCGGAAGCACAGATACGCAGTATTTT	CASSAPGTSGSTDTQYF
-	-	TRBV7-2	TRBJ2-1	13	TGTGCCAGCAGCCGGCCCTCCTACAATGAGCAGTTCTTC	CASSRPSYNEQFF
-	-	TRBV4-3	TRBJ2-1	13	TGCGCCAGCAGCCAAGATCAAGCCGAGGAGCAGTTCTTC	CASSQDQAEEQFF
TRBD1	-	TRBV7-2	TRBJ1-2	12	TGTGCCAGCAGTTTAAGGGGGCTTGGCTACACCTTC	CASSLRGLGYTF
TRBD2	-	TRBV18	TRBJ2-3	17	TGTGCCAGCTCACCACAGACTTCGGGAGGGCCCCCAGATACGCAGTATTTT	CASSPQTSGGPPDTQYF
-	-	TRBV4-3	TRBJ1-1	16	TGCGCCAGCAGCCAAGAGGGGGGTCTGGGGGACACTGAAGCTTTCTTT	CASSQEGGLGDTEAFF
TRBD1	once	TRBV19	TRBJ1-1	15	TGTGCCAGTAGTGTATCAGGGGGTCTAAACACTGAAGCTTTCTTT	CASSVSGGLNTEAFF
-	-	TRBV7-6	TRBJ2-7	16	TGTGCCAGCAGCTTAGGGCCCCCAACTAGCAGGTACGAGCAGTACTTC	CASSLGPPTSRYEQYF
-	-	TRBV6-6	TRBJ1-6	16	TGTGCCAGCAGTTACTCGATCGGGCAGAATAATTCACCCCTCCACTTT	CASSYSIGQNNSPLHF
-	few	TRBV19	TRBJ2-1	11	TGTGCCAGTAGTCGCCATGGAGAGCAGTTCTTC	CASSRHGEQFF
-	-	TRBV7-6	TRBJ2-5	15	TGTGCCAGCAGCTTAGTGCCGCCATATGGGGAGACCCAGTACTTC	CASSLVPPYGETQYF
-	-	TRBV5-4	TRBJ2-7	14	TGTGCCAGCAGCTTACGGGCAAACTCCTACGAGCAGTACTTC	CASSLRANSYEQYF
-	-	TRBV5-5	TRBJ1-3	14	TGTGCCAGCAGCTTGGTAGTCTCTGGAAACACCATATATTTT	CASSLVVSGNTIYF
-	-	TRBV6-1	TRBJ1-4	16	TGTGCCAGCAGTCAAGGGGGTGTTGCAACTAATGAAAAACTGTTTTTT	CASSQGGVATNEKLFF
-	once	TRBV27	TRBJ2-4	16	TGTGCCAGCAGTCCAGGGCAGGGGCTAGCCAAAAACATTCAGTACTTC	CASSPGQGLAKNIQYF
-	-	TRBV7-7	TRBJ1-5	16	TGTGCCAGCAGCTTATGTGGATGGGGCCCCCGGAGGCCCCAGCATTTT	CASSLCGWGPRRPQHF
TRBD1	-	TRBV7-8	TRBJ1-5	13	TGTGCCAGCAGCTTAACAGGGGATCAGCCCCAGCATTTT	CASSLTGDQPQHF
TRBD2	-	TRBV2	TRBJ2-3	16	TGTGCCAGCAGTCAGCGGGGGGGCATGAGCACAGATACGCAGTATTTT	CASSQRGGMSTDTQYF
TRBD2	-	TRBV9	TRBJ2-7	14	TGTGCCAGCAGCGTAGGGGTAGCGGGGCCCGAGCAGTACTTC	CASSVGVAGPEQYF
TRBD1	-	TRBV5-1	TRBJ2-7	15	TGCGCCAGCAGCCTCCTACAGGGGGCGTCCTACGAGCAGTACTTC	CASSLLQGASYEQYF
-	-	TRBV19	TRBJ2-3	16	TGTGCCAGTAGTCGTCGGGTGGGGGTGGGCACAGATACGCAGTATTTT	CASSRRVGVGTDTQYF
TRBD1	-	TRBV11-3	TRBJ2-2	15	TGTGCCAGCAGCCCCAGACAGGGGGCTACCGGGGAGCTGTTTTTT	CASSPRQGATGELFF
-	-	TRBV28	TRBJ1-2	16	TGTGCCAGCAGTGCCTCCCTAGGCAGTGCTAACTATGGCTACACCTTC	CASSASLGSANYGYTF